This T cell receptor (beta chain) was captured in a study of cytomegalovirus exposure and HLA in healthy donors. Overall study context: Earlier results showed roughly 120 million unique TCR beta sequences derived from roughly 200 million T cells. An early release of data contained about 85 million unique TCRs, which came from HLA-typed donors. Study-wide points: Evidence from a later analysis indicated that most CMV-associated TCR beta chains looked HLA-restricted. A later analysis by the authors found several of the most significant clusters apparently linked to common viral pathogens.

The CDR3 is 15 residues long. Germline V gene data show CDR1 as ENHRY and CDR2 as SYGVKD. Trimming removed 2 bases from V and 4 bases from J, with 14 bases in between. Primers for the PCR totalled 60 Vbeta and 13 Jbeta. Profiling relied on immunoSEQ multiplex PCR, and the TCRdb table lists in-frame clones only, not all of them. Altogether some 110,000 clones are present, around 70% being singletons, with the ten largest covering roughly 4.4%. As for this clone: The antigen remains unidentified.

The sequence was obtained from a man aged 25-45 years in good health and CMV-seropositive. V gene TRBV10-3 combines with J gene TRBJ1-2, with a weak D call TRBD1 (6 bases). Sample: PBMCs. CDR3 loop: CAISEPGQGIYGYTF. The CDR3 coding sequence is TGTGCCATCAGTGAGCCAGGGCAGGGGATCTATGGCTACACCTTC.